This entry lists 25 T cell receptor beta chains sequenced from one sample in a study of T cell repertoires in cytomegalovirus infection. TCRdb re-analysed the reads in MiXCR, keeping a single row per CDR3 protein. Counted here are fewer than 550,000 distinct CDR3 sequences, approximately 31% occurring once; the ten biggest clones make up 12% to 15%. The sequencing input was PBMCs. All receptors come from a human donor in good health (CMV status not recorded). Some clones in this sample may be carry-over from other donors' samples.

CDR3 in amino acids: CASSYRPGQGNTEAFF. The DNA of the CDR3 is TGTGCCAGCAGTTACCGCCCCGGACAGGGTAACACTGAAGCTTTCTTT. This chain uses TRBV6-2 or TRBV6-3 with TRBJ1-1, with TRBD1 identical over 8 bases. There are 16 residues in the CDR3. CDR1 is MNHEY and CDR2 is SVGEGT in the germline V gene. Trimming removed 2 bases from V and 2 bases from J; junction bases left unmatched: 7.

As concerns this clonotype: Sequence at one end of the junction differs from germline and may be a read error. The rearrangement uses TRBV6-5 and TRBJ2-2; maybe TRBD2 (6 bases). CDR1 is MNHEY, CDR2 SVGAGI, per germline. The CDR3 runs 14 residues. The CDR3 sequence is CASLELRGTGELFF. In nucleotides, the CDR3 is TGTGCCAGTTTAGAGTTGCGGGGCACCGGTGAGCTGTTTTTT.

In DNA form, the CDR3 reads TGTGCCAGTAGTATTGTCAGGAGCTCCTATAATTCACCCCTCCACTTT. The encoded protein is CASSIVRSSYNSPLHF. J is TRBJ1-6 and V is TRBV19; D gene unclear. CDR3 size: 16 residues. Per the germline V gene, CDR1 is LNHDA and CDR2 is SQIVND (reference sequence). Trimming took 3 bases from V and 0 from J, leaving 9 bases between them.

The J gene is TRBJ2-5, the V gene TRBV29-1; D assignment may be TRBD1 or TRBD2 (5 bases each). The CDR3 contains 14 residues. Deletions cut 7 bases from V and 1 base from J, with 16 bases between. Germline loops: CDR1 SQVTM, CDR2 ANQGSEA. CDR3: CSERDRASQETQYF. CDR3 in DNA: TGCAGCGAGAGGGACCGGGCGAGCCAAGAGACCCAGTACTTC.

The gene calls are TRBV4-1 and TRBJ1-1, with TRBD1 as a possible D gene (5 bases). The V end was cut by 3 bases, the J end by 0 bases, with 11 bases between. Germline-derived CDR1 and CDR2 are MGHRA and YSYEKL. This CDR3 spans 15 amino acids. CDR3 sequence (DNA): TGCGCCAGCAGCCAGGGGGTCCTCATGAACACTGAAGCTTTCTTT. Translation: CASSQGVLMNTEAFF.

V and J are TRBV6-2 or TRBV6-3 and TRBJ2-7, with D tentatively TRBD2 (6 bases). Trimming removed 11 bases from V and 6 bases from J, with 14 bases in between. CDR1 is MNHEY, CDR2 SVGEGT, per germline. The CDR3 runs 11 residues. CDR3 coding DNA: TGTGCCCGCGGGGACGGGGGCGAGCAGTACTTC. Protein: CARGDGGEQYF.

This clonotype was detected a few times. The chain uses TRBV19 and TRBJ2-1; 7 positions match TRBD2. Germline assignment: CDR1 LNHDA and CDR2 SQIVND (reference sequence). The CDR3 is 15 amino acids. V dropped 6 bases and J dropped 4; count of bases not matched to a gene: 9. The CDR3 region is CASSISAGEYNEQFF. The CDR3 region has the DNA TGTGCCAGTAGCATAAGTGCGGGGGAATACAATGAGCAGTTCTTC.

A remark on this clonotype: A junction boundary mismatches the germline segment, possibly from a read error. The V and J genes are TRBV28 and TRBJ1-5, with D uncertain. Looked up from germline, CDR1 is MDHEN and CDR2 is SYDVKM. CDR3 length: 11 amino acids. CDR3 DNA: TGTGCCAGCATCGCCGATCAGCCCCATCATTTT. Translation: CASIADQPHHF.

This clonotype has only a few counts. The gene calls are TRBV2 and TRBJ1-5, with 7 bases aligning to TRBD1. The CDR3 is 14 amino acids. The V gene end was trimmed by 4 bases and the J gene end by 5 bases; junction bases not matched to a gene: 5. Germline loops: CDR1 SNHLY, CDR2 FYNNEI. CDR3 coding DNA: TGTGCCAGCAGTGTAGACAGGGTGGATCAGCCCCAGCATTTT. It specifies CASSVDRVDQPQHF.

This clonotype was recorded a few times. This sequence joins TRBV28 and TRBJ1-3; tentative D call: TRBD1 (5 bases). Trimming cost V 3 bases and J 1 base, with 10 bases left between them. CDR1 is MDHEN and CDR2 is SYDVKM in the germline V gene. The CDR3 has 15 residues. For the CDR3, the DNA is TGTGCCAGCAGTTTCGACAGTATATCTGGAAACACCATATATTTT. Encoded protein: CASSFDSISGNTIYF.

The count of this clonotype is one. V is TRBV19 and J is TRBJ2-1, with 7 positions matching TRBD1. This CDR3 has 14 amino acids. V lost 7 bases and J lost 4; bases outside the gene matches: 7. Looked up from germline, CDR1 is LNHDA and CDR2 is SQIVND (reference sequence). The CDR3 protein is CASTLTGTYNEQFF. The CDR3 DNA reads TGTGCCAGTACCCTGACAGGGACGTACAATGAGCAGTTCTTC. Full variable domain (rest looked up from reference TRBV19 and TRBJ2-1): DGGITQSPKYLFRKEGQNVTLSCEQNLNHDAMYWYRQDPGQGLRLIYYSQIVNDFQKGDIAEGYSVSREKKESFPLTVTSAQKNPTAFYLCASTLTGTYNEQFFGPGTRLTVL.

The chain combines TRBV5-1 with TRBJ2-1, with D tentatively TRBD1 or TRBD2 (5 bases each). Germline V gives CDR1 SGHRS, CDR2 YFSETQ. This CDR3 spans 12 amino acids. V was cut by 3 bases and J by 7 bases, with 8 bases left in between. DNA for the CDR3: TGCGCCAGCAGCTCAGGGAGTAATGAGCAGTTCTTC. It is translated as CASSSGSNEQFF.

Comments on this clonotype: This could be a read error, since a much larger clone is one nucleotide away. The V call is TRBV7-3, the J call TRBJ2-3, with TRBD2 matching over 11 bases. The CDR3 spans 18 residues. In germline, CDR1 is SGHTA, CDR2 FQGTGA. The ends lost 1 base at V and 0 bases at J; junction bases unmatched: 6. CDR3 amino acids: CASSLNQSSGGSTDTQYF. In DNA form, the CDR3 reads TGTGCCAGCAGCTTAAATCAGTCTAGCGGGGGGAGCACAGATACGCAGTATTTT. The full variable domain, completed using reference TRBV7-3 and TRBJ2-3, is GAGVSQTPSNKVTEKGKYVELRCDPISGHTALYWYRQSLGQGPEFLIYFQGTGAADDSGLPNDRFFAVRPEGSVSTLKIQRTERGDSAVYLCASSLNQSSGGSTDTQYFGPGTRLTVL.

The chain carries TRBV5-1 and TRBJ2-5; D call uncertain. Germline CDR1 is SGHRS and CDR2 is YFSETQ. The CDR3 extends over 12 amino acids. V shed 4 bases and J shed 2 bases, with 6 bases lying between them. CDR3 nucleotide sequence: TGCGCCAGCAGCGAACCTCAAGAGACCCAGTACTTC. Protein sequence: CASSEPQETQYF.

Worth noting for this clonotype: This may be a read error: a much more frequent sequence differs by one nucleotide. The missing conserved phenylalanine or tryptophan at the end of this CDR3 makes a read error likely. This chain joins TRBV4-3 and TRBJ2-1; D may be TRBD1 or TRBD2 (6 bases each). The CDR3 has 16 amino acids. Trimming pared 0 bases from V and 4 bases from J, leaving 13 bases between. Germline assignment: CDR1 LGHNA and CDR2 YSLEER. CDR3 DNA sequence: TGCGCCAGCAGCCAAGAAGAGGGGGGCTCTTACAATGAGCAGTTCTTA. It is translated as CASSQEEGGSYNEQFL.

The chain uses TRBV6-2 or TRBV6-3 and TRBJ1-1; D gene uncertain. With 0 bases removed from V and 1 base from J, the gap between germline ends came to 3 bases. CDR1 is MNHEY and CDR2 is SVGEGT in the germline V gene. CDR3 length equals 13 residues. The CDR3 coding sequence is TGTGCCAGCAGTTACTCCTCGAACACTGAAGCTTTCTTT. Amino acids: CASSYSSNTEAFF.

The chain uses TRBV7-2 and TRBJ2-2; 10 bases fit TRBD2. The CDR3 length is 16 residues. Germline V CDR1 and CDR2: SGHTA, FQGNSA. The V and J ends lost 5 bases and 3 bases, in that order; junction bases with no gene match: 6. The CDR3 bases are TGTGCCAGCAGCAAGCTAGCGGGGGACTACACCGGGGAGCTGTTTTTT. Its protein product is CASSKLAGDYTGELFF.

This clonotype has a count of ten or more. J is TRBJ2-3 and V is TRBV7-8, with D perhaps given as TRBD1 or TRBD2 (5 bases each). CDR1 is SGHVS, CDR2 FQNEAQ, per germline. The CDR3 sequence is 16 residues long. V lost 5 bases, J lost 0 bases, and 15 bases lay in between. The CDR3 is CASSLPSRDSTDTQYF. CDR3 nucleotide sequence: TGTGCCAGCAGCCTCCCCTCCCGGGACAGCACAGATACGCAGTATTTT.

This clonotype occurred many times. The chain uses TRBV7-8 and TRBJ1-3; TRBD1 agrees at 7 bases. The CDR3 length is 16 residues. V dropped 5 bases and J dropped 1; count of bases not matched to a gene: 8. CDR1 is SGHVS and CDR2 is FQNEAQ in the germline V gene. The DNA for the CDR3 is TGTGCCAGCAGCGCCGGGACAGCGTTTTCTGGAAACACCATATATTTT. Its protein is CASSAGTAFSGNTIYF.

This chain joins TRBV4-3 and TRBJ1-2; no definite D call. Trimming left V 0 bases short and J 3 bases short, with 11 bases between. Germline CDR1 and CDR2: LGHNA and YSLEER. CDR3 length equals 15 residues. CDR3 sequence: CASSQEVQAHYGYTF. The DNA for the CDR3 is TGCGCCAGCAGCCAAGAAGTTCAAGCCCACTATGGCTACACCTTC.

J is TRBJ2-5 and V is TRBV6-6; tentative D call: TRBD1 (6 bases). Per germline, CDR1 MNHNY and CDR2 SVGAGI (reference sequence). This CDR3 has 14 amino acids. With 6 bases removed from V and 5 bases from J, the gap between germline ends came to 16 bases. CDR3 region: CASSSRGRGETQYF. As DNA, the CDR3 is TGTGCCAGCAGCTCCAGGGGCCGCGGGGAGACCCAGTACTTC.

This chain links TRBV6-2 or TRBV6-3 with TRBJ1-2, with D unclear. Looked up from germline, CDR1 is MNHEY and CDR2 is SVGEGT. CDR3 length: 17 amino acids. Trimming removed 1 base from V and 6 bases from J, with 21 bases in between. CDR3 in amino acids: CASSYLQSPSLNHGYTF. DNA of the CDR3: TGTGCCAGCAGTTACTTACAGAGTCCCTCCCTTAATCATGGCTACACCTTC.

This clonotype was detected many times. As DNA, the CDR3 is TGTGCCAGCAGTTTTGGTAGGGTTTCTGGGGCCAACGTCCTGACTTTC. It yields the protein CASSFGRVSGANVLTF. V and J are TRBV7-8 and TRBJ2-6; no clear D gene. The CDR3 has 16 residues. Germline V lookup: CDR1 SGHVS, CDR2 FQNEAQ. Trimming shortened V by 6 bases and J by 1 base, and 13 bases separated the two germline ends.

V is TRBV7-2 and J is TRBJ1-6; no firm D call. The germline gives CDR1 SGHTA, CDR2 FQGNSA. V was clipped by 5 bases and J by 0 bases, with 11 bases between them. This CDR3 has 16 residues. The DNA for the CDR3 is TGTGCCAGCAGCCTCAGGATCAGCTCCTATAATTCACCCCTCCACTTT. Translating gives CASSLRISSYNSPLHF.

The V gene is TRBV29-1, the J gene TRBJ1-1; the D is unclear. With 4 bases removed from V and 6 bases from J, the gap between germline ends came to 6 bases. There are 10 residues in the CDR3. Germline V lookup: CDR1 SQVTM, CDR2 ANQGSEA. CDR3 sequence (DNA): TGCAGCGTTGTTAAGTCTGAAGCTTTCTTT. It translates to CSVVKSEAFF.